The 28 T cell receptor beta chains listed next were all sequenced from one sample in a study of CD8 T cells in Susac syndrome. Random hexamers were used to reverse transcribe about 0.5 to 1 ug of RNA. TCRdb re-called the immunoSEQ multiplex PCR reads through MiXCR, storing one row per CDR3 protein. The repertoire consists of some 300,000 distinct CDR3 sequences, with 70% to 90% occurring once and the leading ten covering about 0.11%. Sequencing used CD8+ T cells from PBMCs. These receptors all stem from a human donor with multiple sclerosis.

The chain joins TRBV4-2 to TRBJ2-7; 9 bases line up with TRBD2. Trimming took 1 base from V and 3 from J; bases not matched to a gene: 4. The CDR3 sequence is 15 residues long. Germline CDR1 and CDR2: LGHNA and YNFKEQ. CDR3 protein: CASSQGLAAYYEQYF. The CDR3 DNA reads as TGTGCCAGCAGCCAAGGACTAGCGGCGTACTACGAGCAGTACTTC.

The CDR3 DNA sequence: TGTGCCATCTTGGGAGGGCCTGGGGCCAACGTCCTGACTTTC. Residues: CAILGGPGANVLTF. The V call is TRBV28, the J call TRBJ2-6, with 7 bases matching TRBD2. The trim removed 10 bases at V and 2 bases at J, leaving 5 bases unmatched. There are 14 residues in the CDR3. The germline CDR1 and CDR2 sequences are MDHEN and SYDVKM.

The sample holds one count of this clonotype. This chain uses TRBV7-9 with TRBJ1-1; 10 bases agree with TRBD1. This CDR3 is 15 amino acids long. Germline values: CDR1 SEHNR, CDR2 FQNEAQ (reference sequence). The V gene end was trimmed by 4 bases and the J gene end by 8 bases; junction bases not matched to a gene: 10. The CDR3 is CASSSSRDRGGEAFF. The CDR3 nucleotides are TGTGCCAGCAGCTCGTCCCGGGACAGGGGAGGCGAAGCTTTCTTT.

CDR3 bases: TGTGCCAGCAGGGGACCCTTGGGGAATGAAAAACTGTTTTTT. Translation: CASRGPLGNEKLFF. The chain is built from TRBV27 and TRBJ1-4, with D possibly being TRBD1 (5 bases). CDR3 length equals 14 residues. Germline V gives CDR1 MNHEY, CDR2 SMNVEV (reference sequence). V lost 6 bases and J lost 5, with 13 bases in between. Based on the CDR3 plus reference TRBV27 and TRBJ1-4, the full variable domain is EAQVTQNPRYLITVTGKKLTVTCSQNMNHEYMSWYRQDPGLGLRQIYYSMNVEVTDKGDVPEGYKVSRKEKRNFPLILESPSPNQTSLYFCASRGPLGNEKLFFGSGTQLSVL.

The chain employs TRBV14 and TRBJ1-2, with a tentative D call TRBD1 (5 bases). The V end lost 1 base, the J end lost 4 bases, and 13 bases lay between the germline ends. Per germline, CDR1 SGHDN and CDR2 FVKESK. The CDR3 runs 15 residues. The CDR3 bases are TGTGCCAGCAGCCAAGGCGACACGAGGGGCTATGGCTACACCTTC. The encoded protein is CASSQGDTRGYGYTF.

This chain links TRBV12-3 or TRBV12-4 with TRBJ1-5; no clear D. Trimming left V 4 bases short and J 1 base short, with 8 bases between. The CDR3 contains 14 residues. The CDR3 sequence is CASSSSQSNQPQHF. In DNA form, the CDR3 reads TGTGCCAGCAGTTCATCACAGAGCAATCAGCCCCAGCATTTT.

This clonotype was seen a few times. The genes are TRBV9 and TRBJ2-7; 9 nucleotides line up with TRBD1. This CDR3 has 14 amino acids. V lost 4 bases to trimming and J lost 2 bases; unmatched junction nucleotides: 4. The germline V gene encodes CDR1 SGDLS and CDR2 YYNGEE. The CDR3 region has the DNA TGTGCCAGCAGCCCCCGGGACAGGGCCTACGAGCAGTACTTC. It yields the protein CASSPRDRAYEQYF.

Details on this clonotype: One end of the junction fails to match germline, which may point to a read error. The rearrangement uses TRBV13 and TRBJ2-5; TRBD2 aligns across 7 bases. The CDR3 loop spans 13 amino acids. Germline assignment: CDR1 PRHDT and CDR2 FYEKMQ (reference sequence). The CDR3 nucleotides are TGTGCCAGCAGCCCCGGGACTATAATTCCCCCGAACTTC. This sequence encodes CASSPGTIIPPNF.

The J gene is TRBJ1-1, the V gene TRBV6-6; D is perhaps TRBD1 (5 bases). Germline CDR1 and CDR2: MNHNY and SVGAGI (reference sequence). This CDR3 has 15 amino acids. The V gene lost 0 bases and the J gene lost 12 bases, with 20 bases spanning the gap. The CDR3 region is CASSYSSGAGTGTFF. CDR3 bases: TGTGCCAGCAGTTACTCGAGCGGTGCTGGGACGGGGACTTTCTTT.

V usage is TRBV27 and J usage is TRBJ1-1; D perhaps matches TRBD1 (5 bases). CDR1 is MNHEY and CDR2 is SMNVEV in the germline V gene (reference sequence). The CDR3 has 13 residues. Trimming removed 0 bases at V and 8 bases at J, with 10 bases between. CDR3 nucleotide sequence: TGTGCCAGCAGTTTATCGGCAGGGCGAGAAGCTTTCTTT. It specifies CASSLSAGREAFF.

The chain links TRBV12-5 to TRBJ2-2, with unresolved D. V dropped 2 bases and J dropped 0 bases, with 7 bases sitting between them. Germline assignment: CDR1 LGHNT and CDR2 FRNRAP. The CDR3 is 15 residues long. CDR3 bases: TGTGCTAGTGGTTTGTCTGCTACGAACACCGGGGAGCTGTTTTTT. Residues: CASGLSATNTGELFF. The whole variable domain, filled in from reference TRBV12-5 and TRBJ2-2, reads DARVTQTPRHKVTEMGQEVTMRCQPILGHNTVFWYRQTMMQGLELLAYFRNRAPLDDSGMPKDRFSAEMPDATLATLKIQPSEPRDSAVYFCASGLSATNTGELFFGEGSRLTVL.

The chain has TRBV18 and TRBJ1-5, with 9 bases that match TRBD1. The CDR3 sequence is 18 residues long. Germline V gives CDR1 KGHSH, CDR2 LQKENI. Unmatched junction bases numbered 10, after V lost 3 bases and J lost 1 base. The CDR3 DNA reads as TGTGCCAGCTCACCGACCTCAAGGGACAGGGAAAGCAATCAGCCCCAGCATTTT. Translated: CASSPTSRDRESNQPQHF.

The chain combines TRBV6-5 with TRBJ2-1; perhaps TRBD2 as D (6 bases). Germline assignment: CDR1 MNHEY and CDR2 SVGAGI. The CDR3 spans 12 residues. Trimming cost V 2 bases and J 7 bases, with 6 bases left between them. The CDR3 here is CASSYRGNEQFF. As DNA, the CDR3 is TGTGCCAGCAGTTACCGGGGGAATGAGCAGTTCTTC.

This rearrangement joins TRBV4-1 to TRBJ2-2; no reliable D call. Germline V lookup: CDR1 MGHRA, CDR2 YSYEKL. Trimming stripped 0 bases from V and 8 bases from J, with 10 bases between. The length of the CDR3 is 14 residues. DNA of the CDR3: TGCGCCAGCAGCCAAGATCTAAGCTGGGGGGAGCTGTTTTTT. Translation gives CASSQDLSWGELFF.

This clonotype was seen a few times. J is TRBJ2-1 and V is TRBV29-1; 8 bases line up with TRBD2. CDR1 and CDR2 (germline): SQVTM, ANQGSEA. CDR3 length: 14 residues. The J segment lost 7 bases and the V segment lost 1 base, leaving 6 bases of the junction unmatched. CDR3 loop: CSVEAERGPNEQFF. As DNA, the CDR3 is TGCAGCGTTGAAGCGGAGCGGGGGCCGAATGAGCAGTTCTTC.

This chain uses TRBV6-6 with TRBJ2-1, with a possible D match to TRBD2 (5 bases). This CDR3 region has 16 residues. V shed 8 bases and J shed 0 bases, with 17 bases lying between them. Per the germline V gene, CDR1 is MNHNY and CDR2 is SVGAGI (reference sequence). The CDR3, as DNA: TGTGCCAGCTCCCTAGGAGGAAAAAGCTCCTACAATGAGCAGTTCTTC. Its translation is CASSLGGKSSYNEQFF.

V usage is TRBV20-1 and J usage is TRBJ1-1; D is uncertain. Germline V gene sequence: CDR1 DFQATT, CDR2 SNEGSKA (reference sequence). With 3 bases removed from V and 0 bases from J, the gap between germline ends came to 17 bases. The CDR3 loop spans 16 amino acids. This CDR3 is CSARPTVILMNTEAFF. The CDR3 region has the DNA TGCAGTGCTAGGCCCACCGTTATCCTCATGAACACTGAAGCTTTCTTT.

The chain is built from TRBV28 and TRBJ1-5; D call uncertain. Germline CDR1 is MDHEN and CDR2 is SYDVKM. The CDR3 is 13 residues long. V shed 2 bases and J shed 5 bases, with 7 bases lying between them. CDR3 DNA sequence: TGTGCCAGCAGTTTACGGGATGATCAGCCCCAGCATTTT. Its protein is CASSLRDDQPQHF.

The CDR3 bases are TGTGCCAGCAGCTTGACCTGGCCCCGGGGGCTTAACACCGGGGAGCTGTTTTTT. This sequence encodes CASSLTWPRGLNTGELFF. This sequence joins TRBV5-6 and TRBJ2-2; D tentatively reads TRBD1 or TRBD2 (6 bases each). This CDR3 has 18 residues. V was cut by 1 base and J by 2 bases, with 18 bases left in between. Per germline, CDR1 SGHDT and CDR2 YYEEEE.

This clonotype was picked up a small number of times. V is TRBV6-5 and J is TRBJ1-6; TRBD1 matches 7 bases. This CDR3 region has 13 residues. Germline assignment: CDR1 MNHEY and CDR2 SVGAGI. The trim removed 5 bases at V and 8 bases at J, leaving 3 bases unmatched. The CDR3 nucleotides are TGTGCCAGCAGTCGGACAGGCGATTCACCCCTCCACTTT. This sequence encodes CASSRTGDSPLHF.

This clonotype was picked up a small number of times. CDR3 loop: CASSAVNNSPLHF. The CDR3 bases are TGTGCCAGCTCGGCGGTAAATAATTCACCCCTCCACTTT. V and J are TRBV6-1 and TRBJ1-6; D not resolved. Trimming shortened V by 8 bases and J by 5 bases, and 10 bases separated the two germline ends. The CDR3 is 13 residues long. CDR1 MNHNS and CDR2 SASEGT come from the germline V gene.

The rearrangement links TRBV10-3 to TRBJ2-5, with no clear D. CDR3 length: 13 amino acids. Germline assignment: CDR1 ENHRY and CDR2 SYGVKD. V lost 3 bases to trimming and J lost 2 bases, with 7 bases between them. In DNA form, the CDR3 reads TGTGCCATCAGTGATCGGCTACAAGAGACCCAGTACTTC. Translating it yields CAISDRLQETQYF.

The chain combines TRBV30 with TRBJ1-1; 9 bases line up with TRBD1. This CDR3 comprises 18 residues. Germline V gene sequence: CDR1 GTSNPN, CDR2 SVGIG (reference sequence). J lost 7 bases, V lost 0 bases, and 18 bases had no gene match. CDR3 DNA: TGTGCCTGGAGTGTAGCCCCTCGGACAGGGGCATTAGGTGGTGAAGCTTTCTTT. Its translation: CAWSVAPRTGALGGEAFF.

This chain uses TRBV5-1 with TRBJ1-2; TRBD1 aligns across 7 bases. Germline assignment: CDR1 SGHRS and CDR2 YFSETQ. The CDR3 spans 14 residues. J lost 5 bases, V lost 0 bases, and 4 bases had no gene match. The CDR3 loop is CASSLEGRGYGYTF. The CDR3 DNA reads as TGCGCCAGCAGCTTGGAGGGCAGGGGGTATGGCTACACCTTC.

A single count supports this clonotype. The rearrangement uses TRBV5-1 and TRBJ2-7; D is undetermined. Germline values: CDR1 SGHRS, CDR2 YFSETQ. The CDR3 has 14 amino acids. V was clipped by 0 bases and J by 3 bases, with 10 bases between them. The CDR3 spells CASSLDLNNYEQYF. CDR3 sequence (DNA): TGCGCCAGCAGCTTGGACCTGAACAACTACGAGCAGTACTTC.

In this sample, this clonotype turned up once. Here the CDR3 DNA reads TGCAGTGCGGCCGGGGGGGACAGTAACTACGAGCAGTACTTC. Protein: CSAAGGDSNYEQYF. The rearrangement joins TRBV20-1 to TRBJ2-7; a weak D match, TRBD2 (8 bases). V dropped 6 bases and J dropped 3 bases, with 18 bases sitting between them. Germline CDR1 DFQATT, CDR2 SNEGSKA (reference sequence). The length of the CDR3 is 14 residues.

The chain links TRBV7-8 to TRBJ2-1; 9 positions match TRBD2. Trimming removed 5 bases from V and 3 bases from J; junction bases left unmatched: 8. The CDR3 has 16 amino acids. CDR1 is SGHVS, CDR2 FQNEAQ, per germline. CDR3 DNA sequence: TGTGCCAGCAGCCCGGGAGCGGGAGGCGTCTACAATGAGCAGTTCTTC. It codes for CASSPGAGGVYNEQFF.

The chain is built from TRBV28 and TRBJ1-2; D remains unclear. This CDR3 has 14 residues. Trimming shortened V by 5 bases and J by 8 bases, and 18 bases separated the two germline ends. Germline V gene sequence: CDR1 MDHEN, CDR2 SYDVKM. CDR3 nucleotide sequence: TGTGCCAGCAGTCCTTCCGTCCGGAACGGGGGCTACACCTTC. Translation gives CASSPSVRNGGYTF.